The 8 T cell receptor beta chains listed next were all sequenced from one sample in a study of radiotherapy plus CTLA-4 blockade in lung cancer. The repertoire was sequenced with immunoSEQ multiplex PCR; TCRdb's copy has only in-frame clones and lacks some. The sample records around 100,000 clones, 81% being singletons. The sequenced sample was peripheral blood, obtained from a patient treated with radiotherapy plus ipilimumab. The receptors stem from a human donor with non-small cell lung cancer that progressed on radiotherapy plus ipilimumab. Some clones in this sample may be carry-over from other donors' samples.

The gene calls are TRBV30 and TRBJ1-6; 8 nucleotides align to TRBD1. V was clipped by 7 bases and J by 9 bases; unmatched bases: 8. This CDR3 is 13 amino acids long. CDR1 is GTSNPN, CDR2 SVGIG, per germline (reference sequence). CDR3 in DNA: TGTGCCTACTACAGGGGGATCGGTTCACCCCTCCACTTT. As protein: CAYYRGIGSPLHF. The full variable domain, its missing parts supplied by reference TRBV30 and TRBJ1-6, is SQTIHQWPATLVQPVGSPLSLECTVEGTSNPNLYWYRQAAGRGLQLLFYSVGIGQISSEVPQNLSASRPQDRQFILSSKKLLLSDSGFYLCAYYRGIGSPLHFGNGTRLTVT.

The V gene is TRBV11-3, the J gene TRBJ2-3; 7 bases align to TRBD2. CDR1 is SGHNT and CDR2 is YENEEA in the germline V gene. Unmatched junction bases numbered 3, after V lost 3 bases and J lost 0 bases. The CDR3 runs to 15 residues. The CDR3 bases are TGTGCCAGCAGCTTGCGGGGGATAAGCACAGATACGCAGTATTTT. It encodes CASSLRGISTDTQYF.

The sample holds one count of this clone. V and J are TRBV5-6 and TRBJ2-7; no definite D call. The CDR3 totals 15 residues. Trimming cost V 0 bases and J 0 bases, with 10 bases left between them. Germline CDR1 is SGHDT and CDR2 is YYEEEE. The chain's CDR3 is CASSLGIGSSYEQYF. CDR3 in DNA: TGTGCCAGCAGCTTGGGGATTGGAAGCTCCTACGAGCAGTACTTC.

The chain recombines TRBV2 with TRBJ2-2, with D possibly TRBD2 on 5 matching bases. Germline V lookup: CDR1 SNHLY, CDR2 FYNNEI. Trimming left V 2 bases short and J 0 bases short, with 7 bases between. The CDR3 is 15 amino acids. The CDR3 here is CASSELDSNTGELFF. The CDR3, as DNA: TGTGCCAGCAGTGAATTGGACTCGAACACCGGGGAGCTGTTTTTT.

DNA for the CDR3: TGTGCCAGCTTTGACAGAGAGAACTATGGCTACACCTTC. It codes for CASFDRENYGYTF. The genes are TRBV2 and TRBJ1-2; D may be TRBD1 (5 bases). CDR1 is SNHLY and CDR2 is FYNNEI in the germline V gene. The V and J ends lost 8 bases and 2 bases respectively, with 12 bases between them. This CDR3 contains 13 residues.

The CDR3 coding sequence is TGTGCCAGCAGCCGGTCGTGGGGAAACAATCAGCCCCAGCATTTT. Amino acid sequence: CASSRSWGNNQPQHF. The chain combines TRBV5-6 with TRBJ1-5; D gene ambiguous. Trimming stripped 4 bases from V and 3 bases from J, with 14 bases between. Germline-derived CDR1 and CDR2 are SGHDT and YYEEEE. The CDR3 spans 15 residues.

J is TRBJ2-7 and V is TRBV19; 9 nucleotides line up with TRBD1. Per the germline V gene, CDR1 is LNHDA and CDR2 is SQIVND (reference sequence). There are 17 residues in the CDR3. V trimming: 0 bases; J trimming: 3 bases; junction bases outside the gene matches: 9. In DNA form, the CDR3 reads TGTGCCAGTAGTATAGAGAGAAGGACAGGGGATAGCTACGAGCAGTACTTC. It encodes CASSIERRTGDSYEQYF. Full variable domain (missing parts from reference TRBV19 and TRBJ2-7): DGGITQSPKYLFRKEGQNVTLSCEQNLNHDAMYWYRQDPGQGLRLIYYSQIVNDFQKGDIAEGYSVSREKKESFPLTVTSAQKNPTAFYLCASSIERRTGDSYEQYFGPGTRLTVT.

The V gene is TRBV7-8, the J gene TRBJ1-4; D remains ambiguous. Germline lookup yields CDR1 SGHVS and CDR2 FQNEAQ. Trimming stripped 4 bases from V and 8 bases from J, with 8 bases between. The CDR3 contains 12 residues. CDR3 coding DNA: TGTGCCAGCAGCTGGCTGGGGGAAAAACTGTTTTTT. Encoded protein: CASSWLGEKLFF.